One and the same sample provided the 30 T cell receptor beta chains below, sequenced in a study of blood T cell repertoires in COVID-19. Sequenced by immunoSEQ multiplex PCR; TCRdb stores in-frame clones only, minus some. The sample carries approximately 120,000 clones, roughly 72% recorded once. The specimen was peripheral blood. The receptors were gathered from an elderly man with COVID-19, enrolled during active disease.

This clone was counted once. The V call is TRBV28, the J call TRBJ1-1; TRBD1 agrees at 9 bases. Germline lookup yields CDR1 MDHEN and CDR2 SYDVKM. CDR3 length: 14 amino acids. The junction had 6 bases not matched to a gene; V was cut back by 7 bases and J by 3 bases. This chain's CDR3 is CASKPGTGHTEAFF. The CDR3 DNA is TGTGCCAGCAAACCCGGGACAGGGCACACTGAAGCTTTCTTT.

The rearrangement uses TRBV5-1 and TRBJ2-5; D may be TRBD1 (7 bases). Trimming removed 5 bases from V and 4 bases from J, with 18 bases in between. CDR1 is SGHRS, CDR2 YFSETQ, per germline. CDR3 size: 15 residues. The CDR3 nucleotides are TGCGCCAGCAGTCGGGACAGCTCCGGGGGAGAGACCCAGTACTTC. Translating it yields CASSRDSSGGETQYF. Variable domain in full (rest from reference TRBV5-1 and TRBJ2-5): KAGVTQTPRYLIKTRGQQVTLSCSPISGHRSVSWYQQTPGQGLQFLFEYFSETQRNKGNFPGRFSGRQFSNSRSEMNVSTLELGDSALYLCASSRDSSGGETQYFGPGTRLLVL.

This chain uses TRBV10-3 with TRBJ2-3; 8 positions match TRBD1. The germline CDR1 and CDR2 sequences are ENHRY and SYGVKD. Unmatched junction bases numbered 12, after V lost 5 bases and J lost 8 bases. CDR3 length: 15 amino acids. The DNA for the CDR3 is TGTGCCATCAGTCCAGCCGGGACAGGTTTAGCTACGCAGTATTTT. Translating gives CAISPAGTGLATQYF.

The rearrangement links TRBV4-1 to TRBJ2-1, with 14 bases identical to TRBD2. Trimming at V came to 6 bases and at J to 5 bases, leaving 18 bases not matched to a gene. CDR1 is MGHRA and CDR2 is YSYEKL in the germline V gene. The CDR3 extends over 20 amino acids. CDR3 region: CASSPRDRETSGRADNEQFF. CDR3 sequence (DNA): TGCGCCAGCAGTCCCCGGGACAGGGAGACTAGCGGGAGGGCCGACAATGAGCAGTTCTTC.

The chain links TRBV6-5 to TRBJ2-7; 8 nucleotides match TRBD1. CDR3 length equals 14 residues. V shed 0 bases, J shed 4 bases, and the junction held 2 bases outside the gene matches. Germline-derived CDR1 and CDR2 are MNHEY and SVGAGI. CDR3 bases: TGTGCCAGCAGTTACTCCGGACAGGGTTACGAGCAGTACTTC. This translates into CASSYSGQGYEQYF.

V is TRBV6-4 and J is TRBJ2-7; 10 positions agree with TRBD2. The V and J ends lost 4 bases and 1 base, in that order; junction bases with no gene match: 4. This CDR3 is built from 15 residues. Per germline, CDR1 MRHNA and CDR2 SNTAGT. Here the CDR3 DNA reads TGTGCCAGCAGTGTAAAGCGGGAGGGTTCCTACGAGCAGTACTTC. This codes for CASSVKREGSYEQYF.

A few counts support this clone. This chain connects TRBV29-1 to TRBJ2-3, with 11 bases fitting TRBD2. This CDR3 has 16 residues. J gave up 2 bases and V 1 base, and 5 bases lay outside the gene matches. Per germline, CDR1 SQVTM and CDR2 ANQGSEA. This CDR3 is CSVEGSGRGYTDTQYF. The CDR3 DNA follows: TGCAGCGTTGAAGGTAGCGGGAGGGGGTACACAGATACGCAGTATTTT.

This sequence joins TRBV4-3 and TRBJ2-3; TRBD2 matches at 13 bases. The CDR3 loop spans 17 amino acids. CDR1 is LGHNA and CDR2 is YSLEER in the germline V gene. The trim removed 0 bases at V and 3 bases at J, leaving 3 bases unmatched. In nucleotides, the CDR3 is TGCGCCAGCAGCCAAGATGGACTAGCGGGAGAAACAGATACGCAGTATTTT. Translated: CASSQDGLAGETDTQYF.

CDR3 loop: CASTGSPETQYF. The CDR3 DNA reads as TGTGCCTCGACAGGGTCCCCAGAGACCCAGTACTTC. V usage is TRBV28 and J usage is TRBJ2-5; TRBD1 agrees at 7 bases. The ends lost 11 bases at V and 4 bases at J; junction bases unmatched: 7. The CDR3 sequence is 12 residues long. Per germline, CDR1 MDHEN and CDR2 SYDVKM.

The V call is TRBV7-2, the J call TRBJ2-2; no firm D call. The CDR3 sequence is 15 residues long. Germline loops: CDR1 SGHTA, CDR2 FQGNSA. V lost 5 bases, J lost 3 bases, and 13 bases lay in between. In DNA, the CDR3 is TGTGCCAGCAGCCCCCTGGGCCTGGACACCGGGGAGCTGTTTTTT. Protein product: CASSPLGLDTGELFF. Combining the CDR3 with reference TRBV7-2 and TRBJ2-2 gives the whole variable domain GAGVSQSPSNKVTEKGKDVELRCDPISGHTALYWYRQSLGQGLEFLIYFQGNSAPDKSGLPSDRFSAERTGGSVSTLTIQRTQQEDSAVYLCASSPLGLDTGELFFGEGSRLTVL.

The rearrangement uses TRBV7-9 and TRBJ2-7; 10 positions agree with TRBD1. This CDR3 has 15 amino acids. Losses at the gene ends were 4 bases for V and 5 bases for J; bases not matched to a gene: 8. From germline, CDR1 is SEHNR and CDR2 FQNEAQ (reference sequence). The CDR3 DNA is TGTGCCAGCAGCTGGCGGACAGGGGGATTCCACGAGCAGTACTTC. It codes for CASSWRTGGFHEQYF.

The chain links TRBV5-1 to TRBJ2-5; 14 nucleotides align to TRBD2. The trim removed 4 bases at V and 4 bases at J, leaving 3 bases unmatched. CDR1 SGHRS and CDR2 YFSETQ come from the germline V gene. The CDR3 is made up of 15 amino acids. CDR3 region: CASSPGLAGGETQYF. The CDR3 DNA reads TGCGCCAGCAGCCCAGGACTAGCGGGAGGAGAGACCCAGTACTTC. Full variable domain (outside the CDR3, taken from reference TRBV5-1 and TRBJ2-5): KAGVTQTPRYLIKTRGQQVTLSCSPISGHRSVSWYQQTPGQGLQFLFEYFSETQRNKGNFPGRFSGRQFSNSRSEMNVSTLELGDSALYLCASSPGLAGGETQYFGPGTRLLVL.

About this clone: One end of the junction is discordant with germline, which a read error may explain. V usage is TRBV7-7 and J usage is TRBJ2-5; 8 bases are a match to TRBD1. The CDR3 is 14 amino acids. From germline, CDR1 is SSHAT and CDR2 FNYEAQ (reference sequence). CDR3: CASSRQGIGETQYF. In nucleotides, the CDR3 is TGTGCTAGCAGCCGACAGGGGATAGGAGAGACCCAGTACTTC.

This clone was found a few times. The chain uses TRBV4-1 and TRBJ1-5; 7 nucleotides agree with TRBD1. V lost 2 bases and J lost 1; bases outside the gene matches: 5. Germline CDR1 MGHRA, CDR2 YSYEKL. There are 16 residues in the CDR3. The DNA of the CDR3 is TGCGCCAGCAGCCAACCCGACAGGGCCAGCAATCAGCCCCAGCATTTT. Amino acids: CASSQPDRASNQPQHF.

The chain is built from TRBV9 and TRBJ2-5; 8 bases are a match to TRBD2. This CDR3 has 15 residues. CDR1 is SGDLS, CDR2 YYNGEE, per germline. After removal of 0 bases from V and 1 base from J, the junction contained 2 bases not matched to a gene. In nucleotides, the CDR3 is TGTGCCAGCAGCGTAGGCGGGGGGCTCCAAGAGACCCAGTACTTC. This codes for CASSVGGGLQETQYF.

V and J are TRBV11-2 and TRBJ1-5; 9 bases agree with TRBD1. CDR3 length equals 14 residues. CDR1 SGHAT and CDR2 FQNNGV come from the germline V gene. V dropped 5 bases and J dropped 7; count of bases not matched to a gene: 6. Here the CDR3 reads CASSQGQGVQPQHF. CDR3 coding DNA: TGTGCCAGCAGCCAGGGACAGGGAGTCCAGCCCCAGCATTTT.

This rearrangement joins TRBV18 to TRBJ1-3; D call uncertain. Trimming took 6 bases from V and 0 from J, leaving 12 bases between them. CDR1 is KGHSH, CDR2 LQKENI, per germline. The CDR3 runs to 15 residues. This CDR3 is CASSPTDDSGNTIYF. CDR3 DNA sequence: TGTGCCAGCTCGCCTACAGATGACTCTGGAAACACCATATATTTT. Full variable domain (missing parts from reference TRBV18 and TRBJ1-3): NAGVMQNPRHLVRRRGQEARLRCSPMKGHSHVYWYRQLPEEGLKFMVYLQKENIIDESGMPKERFSAEFPKEGPSILRIQQVVRGDSAAYFCASSPTDDSGNTIYFGEGSWLTVV.

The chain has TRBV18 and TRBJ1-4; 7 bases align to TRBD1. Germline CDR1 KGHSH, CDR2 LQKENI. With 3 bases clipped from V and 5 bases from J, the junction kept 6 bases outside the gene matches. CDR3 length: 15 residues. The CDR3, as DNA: TGTGCCAGCTCACCGCAGGGGGTTGCAAATGAAAAACTGTTTTTT. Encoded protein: CASSPQGVANEKLFF.

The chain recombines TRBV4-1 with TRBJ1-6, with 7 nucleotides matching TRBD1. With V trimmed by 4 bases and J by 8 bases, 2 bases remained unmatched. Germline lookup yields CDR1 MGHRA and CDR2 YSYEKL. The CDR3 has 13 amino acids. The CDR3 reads CASSPQGYSPLHF. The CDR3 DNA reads TGCGCCAGCAGCCCACAGGGGTATTCACCCCTCCACTTT.

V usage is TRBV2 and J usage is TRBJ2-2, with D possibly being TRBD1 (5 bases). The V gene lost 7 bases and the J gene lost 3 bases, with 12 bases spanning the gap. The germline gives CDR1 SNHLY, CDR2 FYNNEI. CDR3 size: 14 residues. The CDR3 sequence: CASKGRADTGELFF. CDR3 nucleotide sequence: TGTGCCAGCAAGGGCAGGGCGGACACCGGGGAGCTGTTTTTT.

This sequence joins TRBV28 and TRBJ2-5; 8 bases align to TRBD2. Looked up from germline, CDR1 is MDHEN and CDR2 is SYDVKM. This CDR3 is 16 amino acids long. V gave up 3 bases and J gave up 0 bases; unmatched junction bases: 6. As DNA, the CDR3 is TGTGCCAGCAGTTTTAGCCTAGCGGGCTACCAAGAGACCCAGTACTTC. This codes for CASSFSLAGYQETQYF.

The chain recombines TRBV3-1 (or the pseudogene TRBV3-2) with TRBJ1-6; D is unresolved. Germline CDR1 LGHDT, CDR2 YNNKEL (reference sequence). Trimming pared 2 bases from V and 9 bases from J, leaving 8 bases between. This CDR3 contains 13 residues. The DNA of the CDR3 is TGTGCCAGCAGCCAATCCGGGGTTTCACCCCTCCACTTT. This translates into CASSQSGVSPLHF.

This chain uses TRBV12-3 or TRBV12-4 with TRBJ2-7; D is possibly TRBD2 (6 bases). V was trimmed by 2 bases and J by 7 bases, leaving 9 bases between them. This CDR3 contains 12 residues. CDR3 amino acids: CASSLNAGEQYF. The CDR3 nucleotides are TGTGCCAGCAGTTTAAATGCGGGGGAGCAGTACTTC.

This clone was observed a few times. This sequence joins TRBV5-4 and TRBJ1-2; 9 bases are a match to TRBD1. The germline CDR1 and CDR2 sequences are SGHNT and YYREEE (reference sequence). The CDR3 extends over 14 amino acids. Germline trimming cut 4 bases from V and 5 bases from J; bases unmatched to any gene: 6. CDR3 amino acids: CASSRQGGEYGYTF. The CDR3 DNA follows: TGTGCCAGCAGCAGACAGGGGGGAGAATATGGCTACACCTTC.

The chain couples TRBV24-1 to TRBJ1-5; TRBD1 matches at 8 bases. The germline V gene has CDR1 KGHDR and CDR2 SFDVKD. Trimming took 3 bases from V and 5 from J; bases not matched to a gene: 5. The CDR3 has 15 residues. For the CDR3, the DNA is TGTGCCACCAGTGATGGATCGACAGGGGATCAGCCCCAGCATTTT. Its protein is CATSDGSTGDQPQHF.

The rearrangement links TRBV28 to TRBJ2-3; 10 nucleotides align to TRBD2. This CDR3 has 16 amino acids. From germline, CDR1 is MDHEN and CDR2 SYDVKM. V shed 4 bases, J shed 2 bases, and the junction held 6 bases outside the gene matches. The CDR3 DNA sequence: TGTGCCAGCAGTTCTCCGACTAGCGGGTACACAGATACGCAGTATTTT. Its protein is CASSSPTSGYTDTQYF.

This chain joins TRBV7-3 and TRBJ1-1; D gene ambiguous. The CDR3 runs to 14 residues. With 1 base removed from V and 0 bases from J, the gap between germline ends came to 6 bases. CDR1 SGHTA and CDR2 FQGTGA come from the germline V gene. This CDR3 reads CASSLSGMNTEAFF. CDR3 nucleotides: TGTGCCAGCAGCTTAAGCGGGATGAACACTGAAGCTTTCTTT.

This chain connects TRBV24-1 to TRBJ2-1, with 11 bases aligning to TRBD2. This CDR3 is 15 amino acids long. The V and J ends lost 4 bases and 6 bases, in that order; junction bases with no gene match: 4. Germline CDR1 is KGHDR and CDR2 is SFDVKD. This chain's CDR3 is CATSDAGTSGNEQFF. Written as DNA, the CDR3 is TGTGCCACCAGTGACGCCGGGACTAGCGGCAATGAGCAGTTCTTC.

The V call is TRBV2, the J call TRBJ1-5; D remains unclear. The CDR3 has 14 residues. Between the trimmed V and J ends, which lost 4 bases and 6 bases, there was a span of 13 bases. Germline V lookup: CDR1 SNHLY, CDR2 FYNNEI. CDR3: CASSGPGMVQPQHF. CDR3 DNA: TGTGCCAGCAGTGGCCCGGGAATGGTTCAGCCCCAGCATTTT. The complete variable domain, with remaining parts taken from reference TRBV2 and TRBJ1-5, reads EPEVTQTPSHQVTQMGQEVILRCVPISNHLYFYWYRQILGQKVEFLVSFYNNEISEKSEIFDDQFSVERPDGSNFTLKIRSTKLEDSAMYFCASSGPGMVQPQHFGDGTRLSIL.

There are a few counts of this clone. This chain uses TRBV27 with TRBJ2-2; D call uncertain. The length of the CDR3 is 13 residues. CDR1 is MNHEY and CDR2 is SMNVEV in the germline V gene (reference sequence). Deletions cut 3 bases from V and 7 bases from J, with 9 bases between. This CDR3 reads CASSFYNDGELFF. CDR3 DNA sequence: TGTGCCAGCAGTTTCTATAATGACGGGGAGCTGTTTTTT.